The rows below give T cell receptor beta chains drawn from one sample of a study of cytomegalovirus exposure and HLA in healthy donors. The method was immunoSEQ multiplex PCR; TCRdb's version includes in-frame clones alone and lacks a portion of them. The repertoire includes more than 100,000 clones, roughly 79% of them detected once, and 3.5% to 4.5% sits in the top ten. The specimen was PBMCs. All receptors come from a man between 50 and 59 years old in good health and CMV-seropositive. Each CDR3 is given with its conserved first and last residue. The order of the fields is J gene, D gene, V gene, clone size, CDR3 length, CDR3 protein, CDR3 DNA. D genes are given only for firm matches. Clone size is given for some rows only: seen once, a few or many times, or a class if the clone is expanded.

TRBJ2-5,TRBD2,TRBV6-8,.,16,CATRTSGRPRDETQYF,TGTGCCACCCGGACTAGCGGGAGGCCACGGGACGAGACCCAGTACTTC
TRBJ2-1,TRBD2,TRBV10-3,.,14,CAISESGVAGEQFF,TGTGCCATCAGTGAGTCGGGAGTAGCGGGGGAGCAGTTCTTC
TRBJ1-2,TRBD1,TRBV7-2,.,14,CASTEGQGSYGYTF,TGTGCCAGCACCGAGGGACAGGGGTCCTATGGCTACACCTTC
TRBJ2-1,.,TRBV7-9,.,13,CASSPQGKNEQFF,TGTGCCAGCAGCCCCCAGGGGAAGAATGAGCAGTTCTTC
TRBJ2-7,.,TRBV2,.,13,CASSADGAYEQYF,TGTGCCAGCAGTGCCGACGGAGCCTACGAGCAGTACTTC
TRBJ2-7,TRBD2,TRBV2,.,16,CASSEARLAGDYEQYF,TGTGCCAGCAGTGAAGCGCGACTAGCGGGGGACTACGAGCAGTACTTC
TRBJ2-7,TRBD2,TRBV7-9,.,15,CASSIIRSGSFEQYF,TGTGCCAGCAGCATCATCCGAAGCGGGAGCTTCGAGCAGTACTTC
TRBJ2-7,TRBD2,TRBV29-1,.,14,CSVDRGLAGDEQYF,TGCAGCGTTGACCGTGGACTAGCGGGAGACGAGCAGTACTTC
TRBJ2-2,.,TRBV5-1,.,14,CASNSGGSTGELFF,TGCGCCAGCAACTCCGGGGGAAGCACCGGGGAGCTGTTTTTT
TRBJ1-1,.,TRBV23-1,.,15,CASSRQQGDSGEAFF,TGCGCCAGCAGTCGTCAACAGGGAGATTCGGGTGAAGCTTTCTTT
TRBJ2-3,.,TRBV19,.,12,CATEDGPDTQYF,TGTGCCACTGAGGATGGTCCAGATACGCAGTATTTT
TRBJ2-7,TRBD2,TRBV5-1,.,18,CASSFEGGRANQAYEQYF,TGCGCCAGCAGCTTCGAAGGCGGGAGGGCCAATCAAGCCTACGAGCAGTACTTC
TRBJ2-7,.,TRBV5-1,.,14,CASSLDRGSYEQYF,TGCGCCAGCAGCTTGGATCGGGGATCCTACGAGCAGTACTTC
TRBJ2-7,.,TRBV6-6,once,13,CASSYSTGGEQYF,TGTGCCAGCAGTTACTCGACGGGTGGCGAGCAGTACTTC
TRBJ2-1,TRBD1,TRBV9,.,15,CASSVVGGGSHEQFF,TGTGCCAGCAGCGTAGTAGGGGGCGGATCCCATGAGCAGTTCTTC
TRBJ2-1,TRBD2,TRBV7-2,.,16,CASSLAASGSFNEQFF,TGTGCCAGCAGCTTAGCGGCTAGCGGGAGCTTCAATGAGCAGTTCTTC
TRBJ2-5,TRBD2,TRBV7-9,.,14,CASRRTSEGETQYF,TGTGCCAGCAGGAGGACTAGCGAAGGAGAGACCCAGTACTTC
TRBJ1-1,TRBD1,TRBV13,.,15,CASSTYRGWNTEAFF,TGTGCCAGCAGCACCTACAGGGGATGGAACACTGAAGCTTTCTTT
TRBJ2-2,.,TRBV30,.,14,CAWSSEGGSGELFF,TGTGCCTGGAGCTCGGAAGGGGGATCCGGGGAGCTGTTTTTT
TRBJ2-1,TRBD2,TRBV27,.,14,CASSPPPGGNEQFF,TGTGCCAGCAGTCCACCCCCGGGGGGCAATGAGCAGTTCTTC
TRBJ2-7,TRBD2,TRBV7-2,.,16,CASSQTGLAGSYEQYF,TGTGCCAGCAGCCAAACGGGGCTAGCGGGGTCCTACGAGCAGTACTTC
TRBJ2-5,.,TRBV7-9,.,15,CASSLRTGFGETQYF,TGTGCCAGCAGCCTCCGTACAGGGTTTGGAGAGACCCAGTACTTC
TRBJ1-1,.,TRBV6-5,medium-sized,13,CASSYLMNTEAFF,TGTGCCAGCAGTTATCTTATGAACACTGAAGCTTTCTTT
TRBJ2-7,TRBD2,TRBV27,.,16,CASSPYGLAGEHEQYF,TGTGCCAGCAGTCCCTACGGACTAGCGGGAGAACACGAGCAGTACTTC
TRBJ2-7,TRBD2,TRBV9,.,18,CASSKSGSSSLTNYEQYF,TGTGCCAGCAGCAAAAGCGGGAGCTCCTCTTTAACTAACTACGAGCAGTACTTC
TRBJ2-2,TRBD2,TRBV7-3,few,15,CASRQSSGYTGELFF,TGTGCCAGCAGACAATCTAGCGGCTACACCGGGGAGCTGTTTTTT
TRBJ2-2,.,TRBV28,.,18,CASSPGRGPSGSTGELFF,TGTGCCAGCTCTCCGGGCAGGGGCCCGTCGGGGTCCACCGGGGAGCTGTTTTTT
TRBJ2-5,.,TRBV5-1,few,13,CASSLGGQETQYF,TGCGCCAGCAGCTTGGGAGGGCAAGAGACCCAGTACTTC
TRBJ2-3,.,TRBV7-6,.,14,CASSLVPLRDTQYF,TGTGCCAGCAGCTTAGTCCCTCTAAGAGATACGCAGTATTTT
TRBJ2-2,TRBD2,TRBV10-1,.,24,CASHRTRPCGGFSRERLWAGELFF,TGCGCCAGCCACCGAACCCGACCCTGCGGGGGATTCTCGCGGGAGAGGTTATGGGCCGGGGAGCTGTTTTTT
TRBJ2-7,TRBD1,TRBV5-8,.,10,CASSSLQGDF,TGTGCCAGCAGCTCCCTTCAGGGGGACTTC
TRBJ2-7,.,TRBV28,.,14,CASSLIVLSYEQYF,TGTGCCAGCAGTTTAATTGTACTCTCCTACGAGCAGTACTTC
TRBJ2-7,TRBD1,TRBV5-5,once,14,CASSLGQGFYEQYF,TGTGCCAGCAGCCTGGGACAGGGATTCTACGAGCAGTACTTC
TRBJ2-4,TRBD1,TRBV5-6,.,15,CASSSWTGDKNIQYF,TGTGCCAGCAGCTCATGGACAGGAGACAAAAACATTCAGTACTTC
TRBJ1-2,TRBD1,TRBV28,.,17,CASSLGGHRGDYYGYTF,TGTGCCAGCAGTTTAGGGGGGCACAGGGGCGACTACTATGGCTACACCTTC
TRBJ2-1,.,TRBV7-9,.,16,CSSSSRGTPSYNEQFF,TGTTCCAGCAGCTCGAGGGGGACCCCATCCTACAATGAGCAGTTCTTC
TRBJ1-3,TRBD1,TRBV19,.,17,CASSSGQGDLSGNTIYF,TGTGCCAGTAGTAGCGGACAGGGCGATCTCTCTGGAAACACCATATATTTT
TRBJ1-5,TRBD1,TRBV7-8,.,15,CASSLEAGGHQPQHF,TGTGCCAGCAGCTTAGAGGCAGGGGGGCATCAGCCCCAGCATTTT
TRBJ1-5,TRBD1,TRBV28,.,14,CASSPQGGLWPQHF,TGTGCCAGCAGTCCACAGGGGGGTCTGTGGCCCCAGCATTTT
TRBJ2-7,.,TRBV5-6,.,15,CASSLGKQGGYAQYF,TGTGCCAGCAGCTTGGGAAAACAGGGGGGGTACGCGCAGTACTTC
TRBJ2-7,.,TRBV18,.,18,CASSPPPGVRRSSYEQYF,TGTGCCAGCTCACCTCCCCCCGGGGTGCGGAGGAGCTCCTACGAGCAGTACTTC
TRBJ2-7,TRBD1,TRBV7-9,few,16,CASSLVLGTASYEQYF,TGTGCCAGCAGCTTAGTCCTAGGGACAGCCTCCTACGAGCAGTACTTC
TRBJ2-7,.,TRBV7-2,.,13,CAGSFEGLGEQYF,TGTGCCGGCAGCTTCGAGGGTCTCGGCGAGCAGTACTTC
TRBJ2-3,.,TRBV7-9,.,13,CASSPTQGNTQYF,TGTGCCAGCAGCCCGACCCAGGGGAATACGCAGTATTTT
TRBJ1-5,TRBD1,TRBV19,.,15,CASNPGQGGNQPQHF,TGTGCCAGTAATCCTGGACAGGGCGGCAATCAGCCCCAGCATTTT
TRBJ2-1,TRBD2,TRBV10-2,.,18,CASSDPGFSGRSNNEQFF,TGCGCCAGCAGTGATCCCGGCTTTAGCGGGAGGTCAAACAATGAGCAGTTCTTC
TRBJ2-4,TRBD1,TRBV6-1,.,12,CASGTGGGIQYF,TGTGCCAGCGGGACAGGGGGCGGCATTCAGTACTTC
TRBJ2-1,.,TRBV28,.,12,CASTLSADEQFF,TGTGCCAGCACCCTGAGCGCAGATGAGCAGTTCTTC
TRBJ2-7,TRBD1,TRBV7-8,.,15,CASSLGGTEAYEQYF,TGTGCCAGCAGCTTAGGTGGGACAGAGGCCTACGAGCAGTACTTC
TRBJ2-7,TRBD1,TRBV6-1,.,15,CASSEEDRIRVEQYF,TGTGCCAGCAGTGAAGAGGACAGGATCCGTGTCGAGCAGTACTTC
TRBJ1-5,TRBD1,TRBV5-8,.,16,CASSFGTDRGYQPQHF,TGTGCCAGCAGCTTTGGGACCGACAGGGGTTATCAGCCCCAGCATTTT
TRBJ2-3,.,TRBV5-1,.,18,CASSLEGRVGTYTDTQYF,TGCGCCAGCAGCTTGGAGGGGCGCGTAGGAACCTACACAGATACGCAGTATTTT